The 23 T cell receptor beta chains below were found in one sample sequenced in a study of cytomegalovirus exposure and HLA in healthy donors. The PCR employed 60 Vbeta primers together with 13 Jbeta primers. The protocol was immunoSEQ multiplex PCR, while the TCRdb copy is restricted to in-frame clones and leaves out a portion. The sample has over 120,000 clones; around 80% are singletons. Sequenced sample: PBMCs. These receptors all stem from a woman in her twenties or thirties in good health and CMV-seronegative.

This chain links TRBV15 with TRBJ1-3; 12 bases map to TRBD1. The V gene's germline CDR1 is LNHNV and CDR2 YYDKDF (reference sequence). The CDR3 length is 21 residues. The junction had 17 bases not matched to a gene; V was cut back by 5 bases and J by 0 bases. The CDR3, as DNA: TGTGCCACCAGCCCAAAAGGGGGACAGGGGGCTCCCCCAAGCTCTGGAAACACCATATATTTT. This gives the protein CATSPKGGQGAPPSSGNTIYF.

Turning to this clone: One end of the junction fails to match germline, which may point to a read error. Other DNA sequences of this sample code for an identical CDR3. CDR3 coding DNA: TGTGCCAGCAGCCTGACTAGCGGGGGTAACAATAAGCAGTTCTTC. This sequence encodes CASSLTSGGNNKQFF. The chain links TRBV6-1 to TRBJ2-1, with 12 nucleotides matching TRBD2. The CDR3 is 15 amino acids. CDR1 MNHNS and CDR2 SASEGT come from the germline V gene.

V usage is TRBV6-1 and J usage is TRBJ2-7; 7 bases are shared with TRBD1. V trimming: 6 bases; J trimming: 0 bases; junction bases outside the gene matches: 8. The CDR3 is 15 residues long. Germline V gene data show CDR1 as MNHNS and CDR2 as SASEGT. The CDR3 DNA reads as TGTGCCAGCAGAAGAGACAGGGCCCTCTCCTACGAGCAGTACTTC. Translated, it gives CASRRDRALSYEQYF.

CDR3 protein: CAWRPGTAYGYTF. The CDR3 DNA follows: TGTGCCTGGAGGCCCGGGACAGCCTATGGCTACACCTTC. The V call is TRBV30, the J call TRBJ1-2; TRBD1 matches 7 bases. Germline V gene lookup returns CDR1 GTSNPN and CDR2 SVGIG (reference sequence). The J segment lost 4 bases and the V segment lost 3 bases, leaving 5 bases of the junction unmatched. This CDR3 comprises 13 residues.

In DNA form, the CDR3 reads TGCGCCAGCAGTGAGAGGGGGCTCGATACGCAGTATTTT. Translation: CASSERGLDTQYF. The chain has TRBV10-2 and TRBJ2-3; 7 positions agree with TRBD1. CDR1 and CDR2 (germline): WSHSY, SAAADI. There are 13 residues in the CDR3. V lost 2 bases, J lost 6 bases, and 2 bases stayed unmatched.

This chain links TRBV7-9 with TRBJ2-3; 7 nucleotides line up with TRBD2. CDR3 length: 15 residues. Germline CDR1 and CDR2: SEHNR and FQNEAQ (reference sequence). The ends lost 3 bases at V and 2 bases at J; junction bases unmatched: 5. CDR3 DNA: TGTGCCAGCAGCTTTACGCGGGAGCTCACAGATACGCAGTATTTT. This encodes CASSFTRELTDTQYF.

This chain links TRBV2 with TRBJ2-2, with TRBD1 as a possible D gene (5 bases). Trimming pared 7 bases from V and 1 base from J, leaving 10 bases between. Germline assignment: CDR1 SNHLY and CDR2 FYNNEI. CDR3 length: 14 amino acids. The CDR3 protein is CASNQGRNTGELFF. CDR3 bases: TGTGCCAGCAACCAGGGCCGGAACACCGGGGAGCTGTTTTTT.

This chain connects TRBV9 to TRBJ2-2, with TRBD1 identical over 7 bases. Trimming cost V 8 bases and J 0 bases; bases outside gene matches: 1. The CDR3 spans 13 residues. Germline CDR1 SGDLS, CDR2 YYNGEE. CDR3 sequence reads: CASTGANTGELFF. In nucleotides, the CDR3 is TGTGCCAGTACAGGGGCGAACACCGGGGAGCTGTTTTTT.

This chain uses TRBV9 with TRBJ1-4, with a tentative D call TRBD1 (6 bases). V was trimmed by 4 bases and J by 1 base, leaving 11 bases between them. Germline CDR1 reads SGDLS; CDR2 reads YYNGEE. The CDR3 length is 15 residues. The CDR3 region is CASSITGQTNEKLFF. CDR3 bases: TGTGCCAGCAGCATCACAGGGCAAACTAATGAAAAACTGTTTTTT. Variable domain in full (rest from reference TRBV9 and TRBJ1-4): DSGVTQTPKHLITATGQRVTLRCSPRSGDLSVYWYQQSLDQGLQFLIQYYNGEERAKGNILERFSAQQFPDLHSELNLSSLELGDSALYFCASSITGQTNEKLFFGSGTQLSVL.

The chain joins TRBV11-2 to TRBJ1-2; the D gene is possibly TRBD1 (5 bases). The germline gives CDR1 SGHAT, CDR2 FQNNGV. V lost 6 bases to trimming and J lost 3 bases, with 14 bases between them. The CDR3 contains 14 residues. This chain's CDR3 is CASRSTGGYYGYTF. Written as DNA, the CDR3 is TGTGCCAGCAGGTCGACGGGGGGTTACTATGGCTACACCTTC.

The chain employs TRBV27 and TRBJ2-7, with TRBD1 as a possible D gene (6 bases). This CDR3 contains 14 residues. Trimming pared 5 bases from V and 2 bases from J, leaving 13 bases between. Germline V gene lookup returns CDR1 MNHEY and CDR2 SMNVEV (reference sequence). The CDR3 sequence is CASSPQGSPYEQYF. As DNA, the CDR3 is TGTGCCAGCAGTCCTCAGGGGTCCCCCTACGAGCAGTACTTC.

Written as DNA, the CDR3 is TGTGCCAGCAGTGCCGGGACAGGGGGCAATTCACCCCTCCACTTT. It encodes CASSAGTGGNSPLHF. This chain uses TRBV2 with TRBJ1-6; 12 nucleotides align to TRBD1. The CDR3 consists of 15 residues. J lost 7 bases, V lost 4 bases, and 2 bases had no gene match. CDR1 is SNHLY and CDR2 is FYNNEI in the germline V gene.

The chain recombines TRBV5-6 with TRBJ1-2, with D unclear. Germline V CDR1 and CDR2: SGHDT, YYEEEE. V was clipped by 4 bases and J by 1 base, with 17 bases between them. The CDR3 runs to 16 residues. The CDR3 sequence: CASSVGGVINNYGYTF. The CDR3 DNA reads as TGTGCCAGCAGCGTAGGCGGCGTGATTAATAACTATGGCTACACCTTC.

The J gene is TRBJ1-2, the V gene TRBV18; D is unresolved. This CDR3 has 14 residues. The ends were cut back, 1 base at V and 5 bases at J, with 11 bases in the middle. The V gene's germline CDR1 is KGHSH and CDR2 LQKENI. The DNA of the CDR3 is TGTGCCAGCTCACCACTTCAGGCAGAATATGGCTACACCTTC. Protein product: CASSPLQAEYGYTF.

The chain recombines TRBV2 with TRBJ1-1; possibly TRBD1 for D (5 bases). The germline V gene encodes CDR1 SNHLY and CDR2 FYNNEI. The germline V and J ends were trimmed by 4 bases and 1 base, with 7 bases remaining between them. CDR3 length: 13 amino acids. The CDR3 region has the DNA TGTGCCAGCAGTGTTACAGGGAACACTGAAGCTTTCTTT. This encodes CASSVTGNTEAFF.

This clone occurred once. The chain links TRBV19 to TRBJ2-7, with 13 bases fitting TRBD2. Germline V gene sequence: CDR1 LNHDA, CDR2 SQIVND (reference sequence). The CDR3 consists of 16 residues. Germline trimming cut 4 bases from V and 0 bases from J; bases unmatched to any gene: 3. The CDR3 spells CASSTWTSGSSYEQYF. The CDR3 DNA sequence: TGTGCCAGTAGTACTTGGACTAGCGGGAGCTCCTACGAGCAGTACTTC. The whole variable domain, filled in from reference TRBV19 and TRBJ2-7, reads DGGITQSPKYLFRKEGQNVTLSCEQNLNHDAMYWYRQDPGQGLRLIYYSQIVNDFQKGDIAEGYSVSREKKESFPLTVTSAQKNPTAFYLCASSTWTSGSSYEQYFGPGTRLTVT.

The chain employs TRBV5-1 and TRBJ1-5, with TRBD1 as a possible D gene (6 bases). Germline CDR1 is SGHRS and CDR2 is YFSETQ. The CDR3 sequence is 15 residues long. The V gene lost 5 bases and the J gene lost 0 bases, with 12 bases spanning the gap. CDR3 bases: TGCGCCAGCAGTAGTACAGGGAATAGCAATCAGCCCCAGCATTTT. Translated, it gives CASSSTGNSNQPQHF. Supplemented by reference TRBV5-1 and TRBJ1-5, the full variable domain reads KAGVTQTPRYLIKTRGQQVTLSCSPISGHRSVSWYQQTPGQGLQFLFEYFSETQRNKGNFPGRFSGRQFSNSRSEMNVSTLELGDSALYLCASSSTGNSNQPQHFGDGTRLSIL.

The J gene is TRBJ2-4, the V gene TRBV5-6; a possible D gene is TRBD1 (7 bases). Trimming cost V 1 base and J 8 bases, with 19 bases left between them. From germline, CDR1 is SGHDT and CDR2 YYEEEE. The CDR3 covers 16 residues. The CDR3 loop reads CASSLRRGRIGDIQYF. The CDR3 region has the DNA TGTGCCAGCAGCTTGAGGAGGGGGCGAATTGGAGACATTCAGTACTTC.

This clone was observed a single time. This chain links TRBV7-2 with TRBJ2-5, with a possible D match to TRBD1 (7 bases). CDR1 is SGHTA and CDR2 is FQGNSA in the germline V gene. This CDR3 region has 17 residues. Trimming cost V 5 bases and J 1 base, with 20 bases left between them. In nucleotides, the CDR3 is TGTGCCAGCAGCCGAGGCAGCAGGGGGGTCACCCAAGAGACCCAGTACTTC. Translating gives CASSRGSRGVTQETQYF.

The chain uses TRBV4-1 and TRBJ2-4, with 8 nucleotides matching TRBD1. Germline CDR1 is MGHRA and CDR2 is YSYEKL. V was pared by 0 bases and J by 0 bases, with 10 bases of the junction left unmatched. The CDR3 loop spans 19 amino acids. CDR3 in amino acids: CASSQEGQGAALAKNIQYF. CDR3 DNA sequence: TGCGCCAGCAGCCAAGAGGGCCAGGGGGCGGCTCTAGCCAAAAACATTCAGTACTTC.

The V gene is TRBV5-4, the J gene TRBJ2-4, with D perhaps matching TRBD1 (5 bases). Germline V gene sequence: CDR1 SGHNT, CDR2 YYREEE (reference sequence). The CDR3 is 18 residues long. V was clipped by 6 bases and J by 0 bases, with 22 bases between them. For the CDR3, the DNA is TGTGCCAGCAACCCATCATCTATACAGGCTCCAGCCAAAAACATTCAGTACTTC. Amino acid sequence: CASNPSSIQAPAKNIQYF.

The rearrangement links TRBV5-1 to TRBJ2-1, with TRBD2 identical over 15 bases. Looked up from germline, CDR1 is SGHRS and CDR2 is YFSETQ. Trimming removed 0 bases from V and 6 bases from J; junction bases left unmatched: 7. CDR3 length equals 18 residues. The CDR3 DNA is TGCGCCAGCAGCTTGGGGGGACAGGGACTAGCGGGAGGCAATGAGCAGTTCTTC. Translating gives CASSLGGQGLAGGNEQFF.

The chain employs TRBV6-6 and TRBJ2-5; the match to TRBD2 covers 8 bases. Germline CDR1 and CDR2: MNHNY and SVGAGI (reference sequence). The CDR3 sequence is 12 residues long. V lost 5 bases, J lost 5 bases, and 1 base stayed unmatched. CDR3 region: CASSTSGETQYF. The CDR3 bases are TGTGCCAGCAGTACTAGCGGTGAGACCCAGTACTTC.